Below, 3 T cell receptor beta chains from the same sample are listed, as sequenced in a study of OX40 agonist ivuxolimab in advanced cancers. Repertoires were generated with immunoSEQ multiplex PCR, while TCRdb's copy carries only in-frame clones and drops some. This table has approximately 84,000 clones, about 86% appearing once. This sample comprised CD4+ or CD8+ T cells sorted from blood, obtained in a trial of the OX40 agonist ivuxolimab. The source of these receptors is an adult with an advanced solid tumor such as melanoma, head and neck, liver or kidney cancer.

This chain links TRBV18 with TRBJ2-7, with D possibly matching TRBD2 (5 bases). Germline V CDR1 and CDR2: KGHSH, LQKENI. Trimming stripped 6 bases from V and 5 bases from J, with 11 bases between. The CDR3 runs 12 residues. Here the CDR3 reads CASSRGFDEQYF. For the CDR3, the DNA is TGTGCCAGCTCCCGGGGATTTGACGAGCAGTACTTC.

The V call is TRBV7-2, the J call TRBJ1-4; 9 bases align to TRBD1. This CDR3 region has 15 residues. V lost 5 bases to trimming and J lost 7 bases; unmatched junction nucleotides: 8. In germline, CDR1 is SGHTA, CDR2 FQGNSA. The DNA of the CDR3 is TGTGCCAGCAGCGTAAACAGGGGGCGAGGTGAAAAACTGTTTTTT. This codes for CASSVNRGRGEKLFF.

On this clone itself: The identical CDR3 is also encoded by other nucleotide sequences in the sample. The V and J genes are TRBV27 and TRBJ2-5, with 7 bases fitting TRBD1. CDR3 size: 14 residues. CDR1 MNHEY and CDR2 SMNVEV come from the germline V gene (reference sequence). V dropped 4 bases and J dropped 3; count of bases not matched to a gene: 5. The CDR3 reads CASSSRDREETQYF. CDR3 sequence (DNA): TGTGCCAGCAGTTCCCGGGACAGAGAAGAGACCCAGTACTTC.